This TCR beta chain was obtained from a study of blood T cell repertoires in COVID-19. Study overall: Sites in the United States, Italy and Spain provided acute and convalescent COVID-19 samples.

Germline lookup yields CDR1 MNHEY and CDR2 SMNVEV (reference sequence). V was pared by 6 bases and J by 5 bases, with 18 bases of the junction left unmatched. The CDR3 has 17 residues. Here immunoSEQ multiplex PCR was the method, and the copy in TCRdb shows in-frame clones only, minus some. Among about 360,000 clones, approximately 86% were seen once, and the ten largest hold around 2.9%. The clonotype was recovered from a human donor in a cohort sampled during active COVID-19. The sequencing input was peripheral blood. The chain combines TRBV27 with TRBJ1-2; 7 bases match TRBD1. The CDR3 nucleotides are TGTGCCAGCAGCCCTGGGACAGACTCTTTAACTGGGTATGGCTACACCTTC. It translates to CASSPGTDSLTGYGYTF.